This passage covers 23 T cell receptor beta chains from one sample sequenced in a study of blood T cell repertoires in COVID-19. TCRdb keeps only in-frame clones here, not all; method: immunoSEQ multiplex PCR. This repertoire shows about 52,000 clones, over 85% found once; its top ten account for approximately 8.8%. Sequencing used peripheral blood. These receptors were collected from a man older than 75 with active or convalescent COVID-19.

This chain joins TRBV27 and TRBJ2-1; 7 positions match TRBD1. This CDR3 region has 17 residues. J lost 6 bases, V lost 2 bases, and 13 bases had no gene match. Germline assignment: CDR1 MNHEY and CDR2 SMNVEV (reference sequence). DNA of the CDR3: TGTGCCAGCAGTTTACTCCAGGGGGTGCTGAGTCTCAATGAGCAGTTCTTC. Translation: CASSLLQGVLSLNEQFF.

This clone was picked up one time. V and J are TRBV9 and TRBJ2-3; 8 bases match TRBD2. The germline CDR1 and CDR2 sequences are SGDLS and YYNGEE. V lost 0 bases, J lost 8 bases, and 5 bases stayed unmatched. The CDR3 is 14 residues long. As DNA, the CDR3 is TGTGCCAGCAGCGTAGGACTAGCGAGCGGTACGCAGTATTTT. Translating it yields CASSVGLASGTQYF.

This CDR3 reads CASSFGGNSYEQYF. CDR3 in DNA: TGTGCCAGCAGTTTCGGAGGCAATTCCTACGAGCAGTACTTC. V gene TRBV28 combines with J gene TRBJ2-7; TRBD2 might be the D (5 bases). Per the germline V gene, CDR1 is MDHEN and CDR2 is SYDVKM. Trimming pared 3 bases from V and 1 base from J, leaving 10 bases between. This CDR3 is 14 amino acids long.

The J gene is TRBJ1-5, the V gene TRBV24-1; TRBD1 matches 12 bases. V was clipped by 4 bases and J by 2 bases; unmatched bases: 5. Looked up from germline, CDR1 is KGHDR and CDR2 is SFDVKD. CDR3 length: 17 residues. This CDR3 is CATSEHGTGGGNQPQHF. The CDR3 DNA sequence: TGTGCCACCAGTGAACACGGGACAGGGGGCGGCAATCAGCCCCAGCATTTT.

V usage is TRBV25-1 and J usage is TRBJ1-1; D perhaps matches TRBD1 (6 bases). The CDR3 is made up of 15 amino acids. Germline V gene data show CDR1 as MGHDK and CDR2 as SYGVNS. V dropped 2 bases and J dropped 1 base, with 11 bases sitting between them. The DNA for the CDR3 is TGTGCCAGCAGTGAACCAGGGGATAAGAACACTGAAGCTTTCTTT. As protein: CASSEPGDKNTEAFF.

V gene TRBV12-3 or TRBV12-4 combines with J gene TRBJ2-1; 8 nucleotides line up with TRBD2. Trimming cost V 7 bases and J 6 bases; bases outside gene matches: 2. The CDR3 extends over 12 amino acids. The CDR3 here is CASTGGGNEQFF. Written as DNA, the CDR3 is TGTGCCAGCACGGGGGGGGGCAATGAGCAGTTCTTC.

V is TRBV7-9 and J is TRBJ2-2, with 10 bases identical to TRBD1. V shed 5 bases and J 5 bases; nucleotides not matched to a gene: 5. The CDR3 extends over 15 amino acids. CDR1 and CDR2 from the germline V gene are SEHNR and FQNEAQ (reference sequence). CDR3 sequence reads: CASSKTGGETGELFF. CDR3 nucleotide sequence: TGTGCCAGCAGCAAGACAGGGGGCGAAACCGGGGAGCTGTTTTTT.

In this sample, this clone turned up a few times. The CDR3 spells CASSFRDRQETQYF. In DNA, the CDR3 is TGTGCCAGCAGCTTCCGGGACAGGCAAGAGACCCAGTACTTC. This chain uses TRBV4-2 with TRBJ2-5; 8 bases agree with TRBD1. The J segment lost 2 bases and the V segment lost 5 bases, leaving 4 bases of the junction unmatched. The CDR3 is made up of 14 amino acids. Per the germline V gene, CDR1 is LGHNA and CDR2 is YNFKEQ.

The rearrangement links TRBV19 to TRBJ1-5; a possible D gene is TRBD1 (6 bases). This CDR3 is 15 amino acids long. The V and J ends lost 7 bases and 7 bases respectively, with 20 bases between them. CDR1 is LNHDA and CDR2 is SQIVND in the germline V gene (reference sequence). The CDR3 region has the DNA TGTGCCAGTAACGATTTAGACAGGCCCGGCCAGCCCCAGCATTTT. Protein: CASNDLDRPGQPQHF.

J is TRBJ2-7 and V is TRBV10-1; a possible D gene is TRBD1 (6 bases). Trimming cost V 3 bases and J 3 bases, with 9 bases left between them. Germline lookup yields CDR1 WNHNN and CDR2 SYGVQD (reference sequence). The CDR3 totals 13 residues. The CDR3 here is CASSDTGLYEQYF. The CDR3, as DNA: TGCGCCAGCAGTGATACAGGGCTCTACGAGCAGTACTTC.

The V call is TRBV4-3, the J call TRBJ2-7, with 8 bases aligning to TRBD1. The V gene's germline CDR1 is LGHNA and CDR2 YSLEER. The CDR3 covers 16 residues. V lost 1 base to trimming and J lost 6 bases; unmatched junction nucleotides: 11. CDR3 nucleotide sequence: TGCGCCAGCAGCCAAGTTTGGGGGGACAGGACTCTCGAGCAGTACTTC. It is translated as CASSQVWGDRTLEQYF.

V gene TRBV11-3 combines with J gene TRBJ2-2, with TRBD1 matching 10 bases. CDR1 SGHNT and CDR2 YENEEA come from the germline V gene. The CDR3 extends over 15 amino acids. The V and J ends lost 4 bases and 4 bases, in that order; junction bases with no gene match: 3. CDR3 protein: CASSSRTGGTGELFF. In DNA, the CDR3 is TGTGCCAGCAGCTCGAGGACAGGGGGCACCGGGGAGCTGTTTTTT.

This rearrangement joins TRBV7-3 to TRBJ2-3, with TRBD1 identical over 9 bases. The germline V gene has CDR1 SGHTA and CDR2 FQGTGA. The V gene end was trimmed by 5 bases and the J gene end by 0 bases; junction bases not matched to a gene: 3. The CDR3 runs 15 residues. As DNA, the CDR3 is TGTGCCAGCAGCCTCGACAGGGGGAGCACAGATACGCAGTATTTT. It yields the protein CASSLDRGSTDTQYF.

V usage is TRBV3-1 (or the pseudogene TRBV3-2) and J usage is TRBJ2-6; 7 bases fit TRBD1. There are 16 residues in the CDR3. Germline V gene data show CDR1 as LGHDT and CDR2 as YNNKEL (reference sequence). After removal of 4 bases from V and 3 bases from J, the junction contained 6 bases not matched to a gene. The CDR3 reads CASSLPTGHGANVLTF. As DNA, the CDR3 is TGTGCCAGCAGCCTTCCGACAGGGCATGGGGCCAACGTCCTGACTTTC.

This sequence joins TRBV19 and TRBJ2-7; 10 bases are shared with TRBD2. Germline V gene sequence: CDR1 LNHDA, CDR2 SQIVND (reference sequence). V lost 3 bases and J lost 6; bases outside the gene matches: 5. The CDR3 runs 14 residues. CDR3 amino acids: CASSILAGVGEQYF. As DNA, the CDR3 is TGTGCCAGTAGTATTCTAGCGGGAGTGGGCGAGCAGTACTTC. Looking up the rest from reference TRBV19 and TRBJ2-7 gives the full variable domain: DGGITQSPKYLFRKEGQNVTLSCEQNLNHDAMYWYRQDPGQGLRLIYYSQIVNDFQKGDIAEGYSVSREKKESFPLTVTSAQKNPTAFYLCASSILAGVGEQYFGPGTRLTVT.

This chain joins TRBV18 and TRBJ1-3, with no clear D. Germline CDR1 is KGHSH and CDR2 is LQKENI. The CDR3 extends over 16 amino acids. V was shortened by 4 bases and J by 0 bases, with 13 bases between the two germline ends. The CDR3: CASSRLVESSGNTIYF. The CDR3 region has the DNA TGTGCCAGCTCACGCCTCGTTGAGAGCTCTGGAAACACCATATATTTT.

The chain links TRBV7-2 to TRBJ1-2, with 7 bases matching TRBD1. The CDR3 loop spans 15 amino acids. Trimming cost V 1 base and J 4 bases; bases outside gene matches: 6. Germline assignment: CDR1 SGHTA and CDR2 FQGNSA. CDR3 in amino acids: CASSLGGGEIYGYTF. The CDR3 DNA follows: TGTGCCAGCAGCTTAGGAGGGGGCGAGATCTATGGCTACACCTTC.

The chain carries TRBV10-1 and TRBJ2-1; the match to TRBD1 covers 9 bases. V was pared by 3 bases and J by 1 base, with 7 bases of the junction left unmatched. Germline V gives CDR1 WNHNN, CDR2 SYGVQD (reference sequence). The CDR3 has 17 amino acids. The CDR3 DNA reads TGCGCCAGCAGTGATGGGACAGGGAGAATTTCCTACAATGAGCAGTTCTTC. Translating gives CASSDGTGRISYNEQFF.

This CDR3 reads CASSQAGRYNEQFF. The CDR3 DNA reads as TGCGCCAGCAGCCAAGCTGGCAGATACAATGAGCAGTTCTTC. The chain joins TRBV4-3 to TRBJ2-1; no clear D. V lost 1 base and J lost 4, with 8 bases in between. The CDR3 is made up of 14 amino acids. Germline-derived CDR1 and CDR2 are LGHNA and YSLEER.

This sequence joins TRBV5-1 and TRBJ2-3; TRBD2 might be the D (5 bases). The CDR3 length is 13 residues. Germline loops: CDR1 SGHRS, CDR2 YFSETQ. Trimming pared 6 bases from V and 1 base from J, leaving 9 bases between. CDR3 region: CASTRTGTDTQYF. The CDR3 nucleotides read TGCGCCAGCACCCGGACTGGCACAGATACGCAGTATTTT.

CDR3 bases: TGTGCCAGCAGTGACGGGACAGGACCCTACGAGCAGTACTTC. Residues: CASSDGTGPYEQYF. The genes are TRBV6-1 and TRBJ2-7, with TRBD1 matching over 8 bases. The germline CDR1 and CDR2 sequences are MNHNS and SASEGT. The CDR3 has 14 amino acids. V lost 3 bases, J lost 2 bases, and 3 bases stayed unmatched.

This clone appeared once. This chain uses TRBV5-1 with TRBJ2-5; TRBD2 matches 7 bases. This CDR3 spans 13 amino acids. V was clipped by 4 bases and J by 4 bases; unmatched bases: 4. CDR1 SGHRS and CDR2 YFSETQ come from the germline V gene. Written as DNA, the CDR3 is TGCGCCAGCAGCGGACTAGTAGGAGAGACCCAGTACTTC. Its protein is CASSGLVGETQYF.

CDR3 sequence reads: CASSLTGVSYQPQHF. The CDR3 DNA sequence: TGTGCCAGCAGCTTGACAGGGGTGAGCTATCAGCCCCAGCATTTT. V usage is TRBV5-6 and J usage is TRBJ1-5; 7 bases map to TRBD1. Unmatched junction bases numbered 6, after V lost 1 base and J lost 5 bases. The germline CDR1 and CDR2 sequences are SGHDT and YYEEEE. This CDR3 is 15 amino acids long.